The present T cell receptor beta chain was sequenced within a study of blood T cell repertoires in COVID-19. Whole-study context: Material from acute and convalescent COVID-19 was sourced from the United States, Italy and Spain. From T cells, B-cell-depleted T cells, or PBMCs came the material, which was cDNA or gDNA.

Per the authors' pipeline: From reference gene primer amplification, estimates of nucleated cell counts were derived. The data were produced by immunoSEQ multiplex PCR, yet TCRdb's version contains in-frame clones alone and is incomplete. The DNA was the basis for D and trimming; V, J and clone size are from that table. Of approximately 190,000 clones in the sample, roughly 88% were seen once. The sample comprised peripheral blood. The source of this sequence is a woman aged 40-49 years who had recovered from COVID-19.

The CDR3 DNA reads TGTGCCAGCAGTGAAGGCAATGAGCGAGAAGCTTTCTTT. The encoded protein is CASSEGNEREAFF. This chain connects TRBV6-1 to TRBJ1-1; D gene uncertain. This CDR3 region has 13 residues. The V end lost 1 base, the J end lost 8 bases, and 11 bases lay between the germline ends. Germline CDR1 MNHNS, CDR2 SASEGT.